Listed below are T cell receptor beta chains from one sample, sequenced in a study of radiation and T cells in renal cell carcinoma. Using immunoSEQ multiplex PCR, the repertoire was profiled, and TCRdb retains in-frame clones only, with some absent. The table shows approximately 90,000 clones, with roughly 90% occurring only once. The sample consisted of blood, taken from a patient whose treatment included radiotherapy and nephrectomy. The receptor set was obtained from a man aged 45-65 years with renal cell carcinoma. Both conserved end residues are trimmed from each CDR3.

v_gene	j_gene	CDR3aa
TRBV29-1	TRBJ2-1	SVVPGGDEQF
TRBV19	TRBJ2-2	ASSIQPGRGIGDGELF
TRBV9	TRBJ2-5	ASSVGPQETQY
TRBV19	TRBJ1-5	ASSPQGGNQPQH
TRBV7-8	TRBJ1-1	ASSLGGGLYTEAF
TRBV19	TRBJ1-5	ATAHLADSNQPQH
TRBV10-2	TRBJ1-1	ASKLTGPNTEAF
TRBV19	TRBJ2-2	ASSLTQGFRELF
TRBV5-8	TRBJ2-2	ASTEREPRGGELF
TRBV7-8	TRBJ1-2	ASSYPPGQGFSGYT
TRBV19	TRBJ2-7	ASSIPGETYEQY
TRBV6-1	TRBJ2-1	ASTWASGGANEQF
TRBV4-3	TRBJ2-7	ASSLNRQLLYEQY
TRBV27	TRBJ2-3	ASRTGADTQY
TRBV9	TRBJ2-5	ASSVAGLFETQY
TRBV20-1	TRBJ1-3	SARVKNTIY
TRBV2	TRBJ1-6	ASSEVGDNSPLH
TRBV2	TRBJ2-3	ASSPALGTDTQY
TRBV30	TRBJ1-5	ACTGQGGNQPQH
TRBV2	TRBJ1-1	ASELGIEAEAF
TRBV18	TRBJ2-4	ASSPRRGTGANIQY
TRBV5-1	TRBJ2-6	ASSLVSRTGDLSGANVLT
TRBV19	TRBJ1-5	ASLTTGSNQPQH
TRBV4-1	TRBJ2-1	ASSQVSGGAYNEQF
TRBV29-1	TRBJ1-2	SGGPGDYGYT
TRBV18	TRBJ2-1	ASSPPRGGSYNEQF
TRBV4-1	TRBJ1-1	ASSHPGTGGIGTEAF
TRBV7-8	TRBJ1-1	ASSLDRGNTEAF
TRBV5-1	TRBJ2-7	ASSLAILGQGFYEQY
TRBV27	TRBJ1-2	ASSLQGAGGYT
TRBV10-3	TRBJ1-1	AISGLRGNTEAF
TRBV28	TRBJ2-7	ASRSYVLAGRGEQY
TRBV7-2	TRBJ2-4	ASSFQAGAKNIQY
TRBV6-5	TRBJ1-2	ASSSWGERDGYT
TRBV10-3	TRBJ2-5	AITARLGADQETQY
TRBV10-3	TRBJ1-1	AISVEGGTEAF
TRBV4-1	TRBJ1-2	ASSPSRQGYGYT
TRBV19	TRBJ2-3	ASSGGARADTQY
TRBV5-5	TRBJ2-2	ASSLRPNTGELF
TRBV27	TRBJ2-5	ASGGLAGRSETQY
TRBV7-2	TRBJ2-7	ASSLLPESHYEQY
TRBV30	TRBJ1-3	AWTMGDFSGNTIY